This TCR beta chain was captured in a study of T cells in Graves' hyperthyroidism and ophthalmopathy. This clonotype was seen more than once but under ten times. TCR beta CDR3 sequences were amplified from RNA transcripts. A first-round RT-PCR of the TCR CDR3 used the HTBI primer set. TCRdb reprocessed the multiplex PCR reads via MiXCR and lists one record per CDR3 protein. This sample has fewer than 350,000 distinct CDR3 sequences, with roughly 13% found just once. The CDR3 has 18 amino acids. Germline V gives CDR1 SEHNR, CDR2 FQNEAQ (reference sequence). V was shortened by 2 bases and J by 0 bases, with 16 bases between the two germline ends.

This receptor was identified in a woman in her forties with Graves' hyperthyroidism. Sample: blood. The V and J genes are TRBV7-9 and TRBJ2-2; the D gene is possibly TRBD1 (5 bases). The CDR3 sequence: CASSLSLWGGSNTGELFF. Written as DNA, the CDR3 is TGTGCCAGCAGCTTATCTTTATGGGGCGGATCGAACACCGGGGAGCTGTTTTTT.